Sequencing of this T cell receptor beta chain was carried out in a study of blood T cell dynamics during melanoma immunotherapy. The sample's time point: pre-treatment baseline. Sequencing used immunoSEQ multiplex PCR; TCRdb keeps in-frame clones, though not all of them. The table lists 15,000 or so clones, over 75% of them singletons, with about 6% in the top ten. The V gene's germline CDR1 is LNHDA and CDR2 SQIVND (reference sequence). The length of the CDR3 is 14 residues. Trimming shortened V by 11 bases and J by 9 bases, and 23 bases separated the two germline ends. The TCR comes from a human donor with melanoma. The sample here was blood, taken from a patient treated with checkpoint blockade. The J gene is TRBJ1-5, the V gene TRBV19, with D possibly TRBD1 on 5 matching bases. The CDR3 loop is CACQIGTSYSPQHF. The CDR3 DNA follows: TGTGCCTGTCAGATAGGGACCTCTTATTCGCCCCAGCATTTT. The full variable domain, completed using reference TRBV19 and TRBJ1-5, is DGGITQSPKYLFRKEGQNVTLSCEQNLNHDAMYWYRQDPGQGLRLIYYSQIVNDFQKGDIAEGYSVSREKKESFPLTVTSAQKNPTAFYLCACQIGTSYSPQHFGDGTRLSIL.